The 10 T cell receptor beta chains reported below all come from one sample, sequenced in a study of cytomegalovirus exposure and HLA in healthy donors. A multiplex PCR was run with 60 Vbeta primers and 13 Jbeta primers. The assay was immunoSEQ multiplex PCR, and TCRdb's table has in-frame clones only and misses some. The repertoire holds 120,000 to 150,000 clones, with 80% to 85% as singletons. The sample consisted of PBMCs. The receptor source for this set is a female donor in good health and CMV-seronegative.

CDR3 in DNA: TGTGCCAGCAGGCTAGGGGGAGGGACCTATACGCAGTATTTT. Its protein is CASRLGGGTYTQYF. The chain carries TRBV6-1 and TRBJ2-3, with D maybe TRBD2 (7 bases). This CDR3 comprises 14 residues. Trimming cost V 6 bases and J 7 bases, with 17 bases left between them. The germline V gene has CDR1 MNHNS and CDR2 SASEGT.

The CDR3 reads CASSLFVSGAYEQYF. The CDR3 DNA is TGTGCCAGCAGCTTATTTGTTTCGGGAGCCTACGAGCAGTACTTC. This chain uses TRBV11-2 with TRBJ2-7; tentative D call: TRBD2 (6 bases). Germline loops: CDR1 SGHAT, CDR2 FQNNGV. Trimming took 2 bases from V and 2 from J, leaving 13 bases between them. This CDR3 is built from 15 residues. Filled out from reference TRBV11-2 and TRBJ2-7, the complete variable domain reads EAGVAQSPRYKIIEKRQSVAFWCNPISGHATLYWYQQILGQGPKLLIQFQNNGVVDDSQLPKDRFSAERLKGVDSTLKIQPAKLEDSAVYLCASSLFVSGAYEQYFGPGTRLTVT.

This chain connects TRBV6-5 to TRBJ1-2; the D gene is possibly TRBD1 (5 bases). Germline V gives CDR1 MNHEY, CDR2 SVGAGI. The CDR3 has 15 residues. Trimming pared 6 bases from V and 6 bases from J, leaving 20 bases between. DNA of the CDR3: TGTGCCAGCAGCAAACCTTTAAGGGGCGGAGATGGCTACACCTTC. Its translation is CASSKPLRGGDGYTF.

This clone was observed a handful of times. The chain links TRBV6-1 to TRBJ2-1; 9 positions match TRBD1. Germline V lookup: CDR1 MNHNS, CDR2 SASEGT. The V segment lost 2 bases and the J segment 6 bases; nucleotides outside the gene matches: 5. The CDR3 covers 15 residues. The CDR3 coding sequence is TGTGCCAGCAGTGAAACCGGGACAGGGAGCAATGAGCAGTTCTTC. As protein: CASSETGTGSNEQFF.

V gene TRBV7-9 combines with J gene TRBJ2-3, with D maybe TRBD2 (6 bases). Germline CDR1 SEHNR, CDR2 FQNEAQ (reference sequence). V was trimmed by 2 bases and J by 4 bases, leaving 13 bases between them. This CDR3 is 15 amino acids long. The CDR3, as DNA: TGTGCCAGCAGCTTAATGGCCGGGAGTCCAGATACGCAGTATTTT. Protein: CASSLMAGSPDTQYF.

The gene calls are TRBV29-1 and TRBJ2-7; 7 nucleotides line up with TRBD2. Germline CDR1 is SQVTM and CDR2 is ANQGSEA. The junction had 10 bases not matched to a gene; V was cut back by 7 bases and J by 4 bases. This CDR3 spans 13 amino acids. The CDR3 protein is CSALGGGEYEQYF. DNA of the CDR3: TGCAGCGCCTTAGGCGGGGGTGAATACGAGCAGTACTTC.

The chain combines TRBV5-6 with TRBJ2-1, with 7 bases that match TRBD2. Per the germline V gene, CDR1 is SGHDT and CDR2 is YYEEEE. CDR3 size: 14 residues. Trimming cost V 4 bases and J 8 bases; bases outside gene matches: 9. The CDR3 is CASSPGLEDHEQFF. The CDR3 DNA follows: TGTGCCAGCAGCCCTGGACTAGAGGACCATGAGCAGTTCTTC. Drawing the rest from reference TRBV5-6 and TRBJ2-1, the complete variable domain is DAGVTQSPTHLIKTRGQQVTLRCSPKSGHDTVSWYQQALGQGPQFIFQYYEEEERQRGNFPDRFSGHQFPNYSSELNVNALLLGDSALYLCASSPGLEDHEQFFGPGTRLTVL.

This rearrangement joins TRBV9 to TRBJ2-1; TRBD2 matches 7 bases. Germline V lookup: CDR1 SGDLS, CDR2 YYNGEE. J was trimmed by 1 base and V by 7 bases; bases with no gene match: 5. This CDR3 comprises 14 residues. DNA of the CDR3: TGTGCCAGCGGTGCGGGACTATCCTACAATGAGCAGTTCTTC. It is translated as CASGAGLSYNEQFF.

The J gene is TRBJ2-7, the V gene TRBV5-1; the match to TRBD2 covers 10 bases. Trimming cost V 4 bases and J 3 bases; bases outside gene matches: 10. Looked up from germline, CDR1 is SGHRS and CDR2 is YFSETQ. This CDR3 has 16 residues. The CDR3, as DNA: TGCGCCAGCAGCGCCCCAAGGGCTAGCGGGAGCTACGAGCAGTACTTC. Translated: CASSAPRASGSYEQYF.

This clone came up once. The V gene is TRBV27, the J gene TRBJ2-7; 9 bases are a match to TRBD1. The CDR3 spans 12 residues. The V gene end was trimmed by 5 bases and the J gene end by 6 bases; junction bases not matched to a gene: 2. Germline lookup yields CDR1 MNHEY and CDR2 SMNVEV (reference sequence). CDR3 region: CASSRQGGEQYF. CDR3 in DNA: TGTGCCAGCAGTCGACAGGGGGGCGAGCAGTACTTC.